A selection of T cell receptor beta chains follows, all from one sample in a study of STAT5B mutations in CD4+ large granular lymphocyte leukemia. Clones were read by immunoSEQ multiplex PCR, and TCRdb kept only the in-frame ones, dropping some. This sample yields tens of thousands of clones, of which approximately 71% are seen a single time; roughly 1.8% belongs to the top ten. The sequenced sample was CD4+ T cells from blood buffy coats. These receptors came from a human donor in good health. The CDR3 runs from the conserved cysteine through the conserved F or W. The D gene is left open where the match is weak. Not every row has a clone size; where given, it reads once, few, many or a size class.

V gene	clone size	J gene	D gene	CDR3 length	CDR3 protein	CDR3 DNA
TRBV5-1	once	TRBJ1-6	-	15	CASSLGTGYNSPLHF	TGCGCCAGCAGCTTGGGTACGGGTTATAATTCACCCCTCCACTTT
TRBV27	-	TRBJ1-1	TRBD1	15	CASSEQGFQHTEAFF	TGTGCCAGCAGTGAACAGGGGTTTCAGCACACTGAAGCTTTCTTT
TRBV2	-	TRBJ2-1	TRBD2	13	CAGSGTRGNEQFF	TGTGCCGGATCCGGGACTAGGGGTAATGAGCAGTTCTTC
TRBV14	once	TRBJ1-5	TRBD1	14	CASSQGTGVQPQHF	TGTGCCAGCAGCCAAGGGACAGGGGTTCAGCCCCAGCATTTT
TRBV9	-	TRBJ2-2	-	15	CASSTGLTNTGELFF	TGTGCCAGCAGCACGGGACTTACGAACACCGGGGAGCTGTTTTTT
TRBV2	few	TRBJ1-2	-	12	CASSETPDGYTF	TGTGCCAGCAGTGAGACGCCGGATGGCTACACCTTC
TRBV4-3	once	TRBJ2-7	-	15	CASSQEVTGHHEQYF	TGCGCCAGCAGCCAAGAGGTAACAGGTCACCACGAGCAGTACTTC
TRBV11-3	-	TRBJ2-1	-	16	CASSSLSGGVGNEQFF	TGTGCCAGCAGCTCCCTAAGCGGAGGGGTAGGGAATGAGCAGTTCTTC
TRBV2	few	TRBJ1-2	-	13	CASSEQGSYGYTF	TGTGCCAGCAGTGAACAGGGATCCTATGGCTACACCTTC
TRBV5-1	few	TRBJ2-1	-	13	CASSLGGPNEQFF	TGCGCCAGCAGCTTGGGCGGCCCCAATGAGCAGTTCTTC
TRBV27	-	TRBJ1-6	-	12	CASSLWGLPLHF	TGTGCCAGCAGTTTATGGGGGTTACCCCTCCACTTT
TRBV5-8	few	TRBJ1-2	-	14	CASSQGRLNYGYTF	TGTGCCAGCAGTCAGGGACGGCTCAACTATGGCTACACCTTC
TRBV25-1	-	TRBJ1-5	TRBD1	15	CASSVQDRVDQPQHF	TGTGCCAGCAGTGTCCAGGACAGGGTGGATCAGCCCCAGCATTTT
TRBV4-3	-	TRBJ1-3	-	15	CASSQAQNSGNTIYF	TGCGCCAGCAGCCAGGCCCAGAACTCTGGAAACACCATATATTTT
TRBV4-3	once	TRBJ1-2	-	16	CASSQAQGVSPYGYTF	TGCGCCAGCAGCCAAGCTCAGGGAGTTTCCCCCTATGGCTACACCTTC
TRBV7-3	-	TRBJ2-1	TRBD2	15	CASSLRLAGYNEQFF	TGTGCCAGCAGCTTAAGACTAGCGGGGTACAATGAGCAGTTCTTC
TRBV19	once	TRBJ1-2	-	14	CASSLDSDNYGYTF	TGTGCCAGTAGTCTGGACAGCGATAACTATGGCTACACCTTC
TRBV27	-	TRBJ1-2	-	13	CASSSRGGDGYTF	TGTGCCAGCAGTTCCCGAGGGGGGGATGGCTACACCTTC
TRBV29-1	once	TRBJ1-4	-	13	CSVGRATNEKLFF	TGCAGCGTTGGGCGTGCAACTAATGAAAAACTGTTTTTT
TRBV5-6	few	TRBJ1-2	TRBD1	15	CASSSGTGSVYGYTF	TGTGCCAGCAGCTCCGGGACAGGGTCGGTCTATGGCTACACCTTC
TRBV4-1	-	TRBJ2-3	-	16	CASSHPGELGTDTQYF	TGCGCCAGCAGCCACCCGGGGGAATTGGGCACAGATACGCAGTATTTT
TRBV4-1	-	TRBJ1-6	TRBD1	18	CASSQEPGQATLPSPLHF	TGCGCCAGCAGCCAAGAACCAGGACAGGCCACTCTACCGAGCCCCCTCCACTTT
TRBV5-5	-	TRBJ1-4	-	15	CASSNQGSTNEKLFF	TGTGCCAGCAGCAACCAGGGGTCCACTAATGAAAAACTGTTTTTT
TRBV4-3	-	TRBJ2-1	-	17	CASSQDKRVDSGNEQFF	TGCGCCAGCAGCCAAGATAAGAGGGTTGATTCTGGTAATGAGCAGTTCTTC
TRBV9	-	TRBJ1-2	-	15	CASSVGGGPTYGYTF	TGTGCCAGCAGCGTCGGTGGGGGGCCAACCTATGGCTACACCTTC
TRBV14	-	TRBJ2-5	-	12	CASSRKQETQYF	TGTGCCAGCAGCCGGAAGCAAGAGACCCAGTACTTC
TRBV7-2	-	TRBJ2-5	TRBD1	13	CASSRGRSETQYF	TGTGCCAGCAGCAGGGGGCGATCGGAGACCCAGTACTTC
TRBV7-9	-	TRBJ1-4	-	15	CASSLSAPTNEKLFF	TGTGCCAGCAGCTTATCCGCACCAACTAATGAAAAACTGTTTTTT
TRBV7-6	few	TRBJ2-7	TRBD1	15	CASSTGQGRGYEQYF	TGTGCCAGCAGCACGGGACAGGGGAGAGGGTACGAGCAGTACTTC
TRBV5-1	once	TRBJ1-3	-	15	CASSLEGQGRDTIYF	TGCGCCAGCAGCTTAGAGGGGCAGGGGAGAGACACCATATATTTT
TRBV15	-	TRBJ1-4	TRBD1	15	CATSKDRGTNEKLFF	TGTGCCACCAGCAAGGACAGGGGAACTAATGAAAAACTGTTTTTT
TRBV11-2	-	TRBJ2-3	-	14	CASSLDKVADTQYF	TGTGCCAGCAGCTTAGATAAAGTGGCAGATACGCAGTATTTT
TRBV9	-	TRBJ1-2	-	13	CASSVDAGYGYTF	TGTGCCAGCAGCGTAGATGCGGGGTATGGCTACACCTTC
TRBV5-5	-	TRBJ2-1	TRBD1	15	CASSLDRGGYNEQFF	TGTGCCAGCAGCCTTGACAGGGGTGGGTACAATGAGCAGTTCTTC
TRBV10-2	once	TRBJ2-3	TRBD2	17	CASSIWTSGGAGDTQYF	TGCGCCAGCAGTATCTGGACTAGCGGGGGGGCCGGAGATACGCAGTATTTT
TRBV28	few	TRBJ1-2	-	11	CASSPGAGYTF	TGTGCCAGCAGTCCCGGCGCAGGCTACACCTTC
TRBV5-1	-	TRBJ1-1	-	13	CASSLPGDREAFF	TGCGCCAGCAGCTTACCCGGAGACAGGGAAGCTTTCTTT
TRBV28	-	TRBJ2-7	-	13	CASSLPPPYEQYF	TGTGCCAGCAGTTTGCCCCCCCCCTACGAGCAGTACTTC
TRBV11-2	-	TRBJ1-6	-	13	CASSQGGWSPLHF	TGTGCCAGCAGTCAGGGAGGTTGGTCACCCCTCCACTTT
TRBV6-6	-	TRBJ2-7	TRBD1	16	CASSYPTGQGGNEQYF	TGTGCCAGCAGTTACCCGACGGGACAGGGAGGGAACGAGCAGTACTTC
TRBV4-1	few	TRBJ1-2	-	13	CASSQVEGNGYTF	TGCGCCAGCAGCCAAGTGGAGGGGAATGGCTACACCTTC
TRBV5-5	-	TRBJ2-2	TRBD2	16	CASTPLAGGPGGELFF	TGTGCCAGCACCCCTCTAGCGGGGGGGCCAGGCGGGGAGCTGTTTTTT
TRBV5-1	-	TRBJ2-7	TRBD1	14	CASSIPTGTYEQYF	TGCGCCAGCAGCATCCCGACAGGGACCTACGAGCAGTACTTC
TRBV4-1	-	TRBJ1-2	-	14	CASSRPGPSGGYTF	TGCGCCAGCAGCCGACCCGGACCAAGCGGTGGCTACACCTTC
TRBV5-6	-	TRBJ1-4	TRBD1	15	CASSLLDRVGEKLFF	TGTGCCAGCAGCCTCCTGGACAGGGTGGGCGAAAAACTGTTTTTT
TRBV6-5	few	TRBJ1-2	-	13	CASSVTWDYGYTF	TGTGCCAGCAGTGTGACGTGGGACTATGGCTACACCTTC
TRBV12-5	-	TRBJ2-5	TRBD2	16	CASGYQGLRDKETQYF	TGTGCTAGTGGATACCAGGGACTACGCGATAAAGAGACCCAGTACTTC
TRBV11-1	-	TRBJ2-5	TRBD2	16	CASSDPRASGPGTQYF	TGTGCCAGCAGCGATCCCCGGGCTAGCGGGCCGGGGACCCAGTACTTC
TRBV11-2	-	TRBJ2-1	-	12	CASSLVVNEQFF	TGTGCCAGCAGCTTAGTTGTCAATGAGCAGTTCTTC
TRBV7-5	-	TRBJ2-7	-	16	CARTPRGGTETYEQYF	TGTGCCAGAACCCCAAGGGGCGGGACAGAGACCTACGAGCAGTACTTC
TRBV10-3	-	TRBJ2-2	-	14	CAISEQKYTGELFF	TGTGCCATCAGTGAACAAAAGTACACCGGGGAGCTGTTTTTT
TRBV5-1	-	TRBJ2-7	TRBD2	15	CASKLAGGGSYEQYF	TGCGCCAGCAAACTAGCGGGGGGAGGCTCCTACGAGCAGTACTTC
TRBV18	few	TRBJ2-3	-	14	CASSPLTMTDTQYF	TGTGCCAGCTCACCATTGACCATGACAGATACGCAGTATTTT
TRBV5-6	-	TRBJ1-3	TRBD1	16	CASSFGAAGGQGTIYF	TGTGCCAGCAGCTTCGGAGCGGCAGGGGGGCAAGGCACCATATATTTT
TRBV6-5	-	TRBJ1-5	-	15	CASSRAGDSNQPQHF	TGTGCCAGCAGTAGGGCCGGGGATAGCAATCAGCCCCAGCATTTT